Each of the 9 T cell receptor beta chains below was sequenced from the same sample in a study of blood T cell repertoires in COVID-19. Here immunoSEQ multiplex PCR was the method, and the copy in TCRdb shows in-frame clones only, minus some. The sample includes around 99,000 clones, 80% to 85% of them seen just once. The sample was peripheral blood. The receptors shown here come from a human donor in a cohort sampled during active COVID-19.

The chain employs TRBV7-2 and TRBJ1-1; possibly TRBD1 for D (5 bases). This CDR3 comprises 15 residues. The V end was cut by 2 bases, the J end by 1 base, with 11 bases between. The germline V gene has CDR1 SGHTA and CDR2 FQGNSA. The CDR3 coding sequence is TGTGCCAGCAGCTTATTAGGGGCACCGAACACTGAAGCTTTCTTT. It yields the protein CASSLLGAPNTEAFF.

V and J are TRBV5-1 and TRBJ2-7, with a weak D call TRBD2 (5 bases). Trimming pared 0 bases from V and 2 bases from J, leaving 9 bases between. The CDR3 sequence is 14 residues long. Germline V gives CDR1 SGHRS, CDR2 YFSETQ. The CDR3 nucleotides read TGCGCCAGCAGCTTGGTGGGGAGTGCCTACGAGCAGTACTTC. It translates to CASSLVGSAYEQYF.

The sample holds one count of this clone. The V and J genes are TRBV24-1 and TRBJ1-2; TRBD1 might be the D (5 bases). Germline CDR1 and CDR2: KGHDR and SFDVKD. The CDR3 is made up of 14 amino acids. V was pared by 4 bases and J by 3 bases, with 11 bases between. The CDR3 reads CATSDPQVDYGYTF. CDR3 nucleotide sequence: TGTGCCACCAGTGACCCACAGGTTGACTATGGCTACACCTTC.

The V and J genes are TRBV27 and TRBJ1-2, with TRBD1 matching 10 bases. The CDR3 is made up of 15 amino acids. The V gene's germline CDR1 is MNHEY and CDR2 SMNVEV (reference sequence). V lost 5 bases and J lost 4; bases outside the gene matches: 7. The CDR3 protein is CASSPTTGGSYGYTF. In DNA, the CDR3 is TGTGCCAGCAGTCCGACGACAGGGGGCAGCTATGGCTACACCTTC.

In its sample, this clone was seen a few times. This chain links TRBV30 with TRBJ2-2; D not certain. The CDR3 runs 11 residues. Germline CDR1 reads GTSNPN; CDR2 reads SVGIG (reference sequence). V was clipped by 0 bases and J by 7 bases, with 3 bases between them. The CDR3 sequence is CAWSVGGELFF. The CDR3 DNA reads TGTGCCTGGAGTGTCGGCGGGGAGCTGTTTTTT.

This chain connects TRBV5-1 to TRBJ2-1; D might be TRBD2 (5 bases). V lost 0 bases, J lost 4 bases, and 11 bases lay in between. Germline CDR1 and CDR2: SGHRS and YFSETQ. The CDR3 covers 15 residues. CDR3 region: CASSLGDGEYNEQFF. In nucleotides, the CDR3 is TGCGCCAGCAGCTTGGGGGATGGGGAGTACAATGAGCAGTTCTTC. The complete variable domain, with remaining parts taken from reference TRBV5-1 and TRBJ2-1, reads KAGVTQTPRYLIKTRGQQVTLSCSPISGHRSVSWYQQTPGQGLQFLFEYFSETQRNKGNFPGRFSGRQFSNSRSEMNVSTLELGDSALYLCASSLGDGEYNEQFFGPGTRLTVL.

The rearrangement uses TRBV6-2 or TRBV6-3 and TRBJ2-3; D unresolved. The CDR3 is made up of 12 amino acids. The V gene's germline CDR1 is MNHEY and CDR2 SVGEGT. Trimming cost V 5 bases and J 2 bases, with 5 bases left between them. The chain's CDR3 is CASSTDTDTQYF. The DNA for the CDR3 is TGTGCCAGCAGTACTGACACAGATACGCAGTATTTT.

The V gene is TRBV28, the J gene TRBJ2-7; D is possibly TRBD1 (5 bases). Germline V CDR1 and CDR2: MDHEN, SYDVKM. CDR3 size: 14 residues. Trimming cost V 3 bases and J 2 bases, with 11 bases left between them. The CDR3 region has the DNA TGTGCCAGCAGTTTTGGACAAACTACCTACGAGCAGTACTTC. It codes for CASSFGQTTYEQYF.

J is TRBJ2-3 and V is TRBV7-6; TRBD2 agrees at 7 bases. This CDR3 region has 16 residues. Unmatched junction bases numbered 8, after V lost 5 bases and J lost 0 bases. From germline, CDR1 is SGHVS and CDR2 FNYEAQ. CDR3 residues: CASSGRDFSSTDTQYF. Written as DNA, the CDR3 is TGTGCCAGCAGCGGGAGGGACTTTTCTAGCACAGATACGCAGTATTTT. The whole variable domain, filled in from reference TRBV7-6 and TRBJ2-3, reads GAGVSQSPRYKVTKRGQDVALRCDPISGHVSLYWYRQALGQGPEFLTYFNYEAQQDKSGLPNDRFSAERPEGSISTLTIQRTEQRDSAMYRCASSGRDFSSTDTQYFGPGTRLTVL.